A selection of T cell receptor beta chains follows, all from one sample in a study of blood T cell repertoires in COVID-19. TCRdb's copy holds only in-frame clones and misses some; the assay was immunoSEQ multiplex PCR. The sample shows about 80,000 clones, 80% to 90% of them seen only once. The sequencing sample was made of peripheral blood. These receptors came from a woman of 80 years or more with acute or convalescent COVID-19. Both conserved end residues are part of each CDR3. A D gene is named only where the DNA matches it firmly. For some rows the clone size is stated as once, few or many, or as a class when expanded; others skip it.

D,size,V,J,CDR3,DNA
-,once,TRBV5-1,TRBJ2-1,CASSLVGSGYNEQFF,TGCGCCAGCAGCTTGGTAGGATCAGGTTACAATGAGCAGTTCTTC
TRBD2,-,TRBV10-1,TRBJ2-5,CASSESIGLAGAGETQYF,TGCGCCAGCAGTGAGTCGATCGGCCTAGCGGGAGCGGGGGAGACCCAGTACTTC
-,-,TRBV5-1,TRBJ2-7,CASSLALSSYEQYF,TGCGCCAGCAGCTTGGCGCTCAGCTCCTACGAGCAGTACTTC
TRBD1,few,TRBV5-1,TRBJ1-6,CASSLADRDNSPLHF,TGCGCCAGCAGCTTGGCGGACAGGGATAATTCACCCCTCCACTTT
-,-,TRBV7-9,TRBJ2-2,CASSFLTGSSTGELFF,TGTGCCAGCAGCTTCCTGACAGGTAGTTCCACCGGGGAGCTGTTTTTT
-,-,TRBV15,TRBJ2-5,CATSRDYGQGETQYF,TGTGCCACCAGCAGAGATTACGGACAAGGAGAGACCCAGTACTTC
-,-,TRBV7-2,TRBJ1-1,CASSLTQPNTEAFF,TGTGCCAGCAGCTTGACACAGCCGAACACTGAAGCTTTCTTT
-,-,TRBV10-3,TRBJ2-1,CAITKPGPSGEQFF,TGTGCCATCACCAAACCGGGTCCATCGGGTGAGCAGTTCTTC
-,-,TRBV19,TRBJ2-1,CASSRGSNEQFF,TGTGCCAGTAGTCGGGGGTCCAATGAGCAGTTCTTC
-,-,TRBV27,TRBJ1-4,CASSGRGEKLFF,TGTGCCTCCTCGGGGAGGGGTGAAAAACTGTTTTTT
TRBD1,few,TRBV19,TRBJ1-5,CASSIGQGESQPQHF,TGTGCCAGTAGTATCGGGCAGGGGGAGAGTCAGCCCCAGCATTTT
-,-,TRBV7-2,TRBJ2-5,CASSLGRLSQETQYF,TGTGCCAGCAGCTTGGGCAGGTTATCTCAAGAGACCCAGTACTTC
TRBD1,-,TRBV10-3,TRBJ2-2,CASQGAGELFF,TGTGCCTCCCAGGGGGCCGGGGAGCTGTTTTTT
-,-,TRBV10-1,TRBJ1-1,CASSPQGSTEAFF,TGCGCCAGCAGTCCGCAGGGGAGCACTGAAGCTTTCTTT
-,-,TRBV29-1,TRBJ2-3,CSVEVGKWGTDTQYF,TGCAGCGTTGAAGTCGGGAAATGGGGCACAGATACGCAGTATTTT
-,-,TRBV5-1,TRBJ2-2,CASRRDTGELFF,TGCGCCAGCAGGCGGGACACCGGGGAGCTGTTTTTT
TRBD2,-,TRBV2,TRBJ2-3,CASSDARGGTDTQYF,TGTGCCAGCAGTGACGCGCGGGGGGGCACAGATACGCAGTATTTT
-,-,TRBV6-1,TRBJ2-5,CASSERGQSVTETQYF,TGTGCCAGCAGTGAAAGAGGACAATCCGTTACAGAGACCCAGTACTTC
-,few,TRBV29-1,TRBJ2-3,CSVAPGRREDTQYF,TGCAGCGTTGCCCCAGGTCGAAGAGAAGATACGCAGTATTTT
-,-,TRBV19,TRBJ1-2,CASSPRWGSTGSNYGYTF,TGTGCCAGTAGTCCTAGGTGGGGGTCGACAGGCTCTAACTATGGCTACACCTTC